This T cell receptor beta chain appears in the sequencing data of a study of T cells after yellow fever vaccination. Study-wide background: Each low-cell-number fraction was prepared by means of SMART-Seq v4 Ultra Low Input. Study-level findings and limits: Abundant bulk-derived clonotypes could contaminate FACS-sorted repertoires. Few clonotypes appeared in both CD4 and CD8 compartments.

This CDR3 region has 11 residues. The germline V gene encodes CDR1 SQVTM and CDR2 ANQGSEA. V lost 8 bases and J lost 6, with 12 bases in between. To note about this clonotype: Its target is not known.

Template switching by 5'RACE produced TCR cDNA, adding a universal primer site and UMIs. MiXCR, applied by TCRdb to the 5' RACE reads, yields one record per CDR3 protein. The repertoire includes approximately 550,000 distinct CDR3 sequences, approximately 13% of them detected once, and 11% to 15% sits in the top ten. The TCR sequence derives from a man younger than 45 who received the YFV17D yellow fever vaccine. The sequencing used PBMCs, collected on the day of the yellow fever booster vaccination. The chain carries TRBV29-1 and TRBJ2-3; D unresolved. This CDR3 is CSSGPQDTQYF. For the CDR3, the DNA is TGCAGCTCCGGGCCCCAGGATACGCAGTATTTT.